The 14 T cell receptor beta chains below were found in one sample sequenced in a study of identical twins. MiXCR, run by TCRdb on the 5' RACE reads, gives a single entry per CDR3 protein. The top ten clones hold 2.5% to 3.5% of a sample with some 500,000 distinct CDR3 sequences, 7.5% to 10% of them seen once. The same data also went into a second study, on yellow fever vaccine responses in identical twins.

The material sequenced was PBMCs. The receptors derive from a woman under 30 in good health.

In this sample, this clonotype turned up a few times. The genes are TRBV2 and TRBJ1-1; tentatively, D is TRBD1 (6 bases). The germline V gene has CDR1 SNHLY and CDR2 FYNNEI. V shed 6 bases and J shed 5 bases, with 13 bases lying between them. The CDR3 has 13 residues. Written as DNA, the CDR3 is TGTGCCAGCAGGCCCACAGGGAAGACTGAAGCTTTCTTT. It is translated as CASRPTGKTEAFF. The full variable domain, rest sourced from reference TRBV2 and TRBJ1-1, is EPEVTQTPSHQVTQMGQEVILRCVPISNHLYFYWYRQILGQKVEFLVSFYNNEISEKSEIFDDQFSVERPDGSNFTLKIRSTKLEDSAMYFCASRPTGKTEAFFGQGTRLTVV.

This clonotype was counted between two and nine times. The V call is TRBV10-3, the J call TRBJ2-7, with D uncertain. The CDR3 length is 11 residues. V was cut by 7 bases and J by 5 bases, with 9 bases left in between. Per germline, CDR1 ENHRY and CDR2 SYGVKD. DNA for the CDR3: TGTGCCATCACCGACTCGGACGAGCAGTACTTC. It specifies CAITDSDEQYF.

In its sample, this clonotype was seen a few times. The chain recombines TRBV25-1 with TRBJ2-7; 10 bases line up with TRBD2. CDR3 length: 16 residues. V trimming: 5 bases; J trimming: 6 bases; junction bases outside the gene matches: 13. Germline V gene sequence: CDR1 MGHDK, CDR2 SYGVNS. CDR3 region: CASSPMGSGRASEQYF. Here the CDR3 DNA reads TGTGCCAGCAGTCCCATGGGGAGCGGGAGGGCCTCCGAGCAGTACTTC.

This clonotype turned up a few times. The CDR3 spells CASARGRTNEKLFF. The CDR3 coding sequence is TGTGCCAGCGCGCGAGGGAGAACAAATGAAAAACTGTTTTTT. The J gene is TRBJ1-4, the V gene TRBV6-1; D uncertain. Germline V gene data show CDR1 as MNHNS and CDR2 as SASEGT. This CDR3 region has 14 residues. Trimming pared 8 bases from V and 5 bases from J, leaving 15 bases between.

The chain combines TRBV12-3 or TRBV12-4 with TRBJ1-4, with D possibly being TRBD1 (5 bases). The V end lost 5 bases, the J end lost 9 bases, and 10 bases lay between the germline ends. The CDR3 runs to 12 residues. In nucleotides, the CDR3 is TGTGCCAGCAGTGGGGGGACCAAAAAACTGTTTTTT. Its protein is CASSGGTKKLFF.

The chain recombines TRBV28 with TRBJ1-1; TRBD1 agrees at 8 bases. This CDR3 has 15 amino acids. The V gene end was trimmed by 4 bases and the J gene end by 0 bases; junction bases not matched to a gene: 4. In germline, CDR1 is MDHEN, CDR2 SYDVKM. CDR3 loop: CASSSRTGLNTEAFF. Written as DNA, the CDR3 is TGTGCCAGCAGTTCCCGGACAGGGTTGAACACTGAAGCTTTCTTT.

This clonotype was seen repeatedly, ten times or more. This rearrangement joins TRBV3-2 to TRBJ2-7; TRBD2 was called by the table and not checked on the DNA. TRBV3-2 is assigned pseudogene status. The CDR3 is 13 amino acids. CDR3 region: CASSQRAYYEQYF. The CDR3 DNA reads as TGTGCCAGCAGCCAAAGGGCCTACTACGAGCAGTACTTC.

This clonotype was recorded a few times. The gene calls are TRBV10-3 and TRBJ2-7; 7 positions agree with TRBD1. CDR1 is ENHRY, CDR2 SYGVKD, per germline. This CDR3 region has 15 residues. Germline trimming cut 0 bases from V and 5 bases from J; bases unmatched to any gene: 7. The CDR3 region has the DNA TGTGCCATCAGTGAGTCCGTACAGGGGCCCCACGAGCAGTACTTC. Its protein is CAISESVQGPHEQYF.

This clonotype has a count of ten or more. The rearrangement uses TRBV5-1 and TRBJ2-7; 8 bases are shared with TRBD1. Germline-derived CDR1 and CDR2 are SGHRS and YFSETQ. After removal of 3 bases from V and 1 base from J, the junction contained 12 bases not matched to a gene. This CDR3 comprises 17 residues. CDR3 in DNA: TGCGCCAGCAGCTCCGCCCGGACAGGGATTGAATCCTACGAGCAGTACTTC. It is translated as CASSSARTGIESYEQYF.

This clonotype was seen a few times. DNA for the CDR3: TGTGCCAGCAGCTGGGGACAGGGAATCGGGGAGCTGTTTTTT. This sequence encodes CASSWGQGIGELFF. V usage is TRBV7-3 and J usage is TRBJ2-2; 9 nucleotides align to TRBD1. Germline V gene lookup returns CDR1 SGHTA and CDR2 FQGTGA. Trimming at V came to 4 bases and at J to 7 bases, leaving 4 bases not matched to a gene. The CDR3 length is 14 residues.

This clonotype was seen more than once but under ten times. CDR3 loop: CASSRGTDGYTF. CDR3 in DNA: TGTGCCAGCAGTCGAGGGACTGATGGCTACACCTTC. This rearrangement joins TRBV5-4 to TRBJ1-2; tentative D call: TRBD1 (5 bases). There are 12 residues in the CDR3. Germline lookup yields CDR1 SGHNT and CDR2 YYREEE (reference sequence). Trimming took off 5 bases at V and 6 bases at J, with 11 bases between the two ends. Using reference TRBV5-4 and TRBJ1-2 for the parts outside the CDR3, the full variable domain is ETGVTQSPTHLIKTRGQQVTLRCSSQSGHNTVSWYQQALGQGPQFIFQYYREEENGRGNFPPRFSGLQFPNYSSELNVNALELDDSALYLCASSRGTDGYTFGSGTRLTVV.

The sample holds many counts of this clonotype. The rearrangement uses TRBV6-2 or TRBV6-3 and TRBJ2-7; no clear D gene. This CDR3 has 12 residues. CDR1 MNHEY and CDR2 SVGEGT come from the germline V gene. Trimming shortened V by 5 bases and J by 6 bases, and 11 bases separated the two germline ends. The CDR3, as DNA: TGTGCCAGCAGTCTCCCTCCGGGCGAGCAGTACTTC. Its protein is CASSLPPGEQYF.

The rearrangement uses TRBV28 and TRBJ2-3; 9 nucleotides agree with TRBD2. The germline CDR1 and CDR2 sequences are MDHEN and SYDVKM. CDR3 length equals 18 residues. V shed 3 bases and J 0 bases; nucleotides not matched to a gene: 10. The CDR3 sequence: CASSFSRRLAASTDTQYF. For the CDR3, the DNA is TGTGCCAGCAGTTTCTCCCGGCGACTAGCGGCTAGCACAGATACGCAGTATTTT.

This clonotype was recorded many times. The gene calls are TRBV9 and TRBJ2-1; D not certain. The V end was cut by 4 bases, the J end by 5 bases, with 13 bases between. This CDR3 region has 14 residues. Germline lookup yields CDR1 SGDLS and CDR2 YYNGEE. The DNA for the CDR3 is TGTGCCAGCAGCCCGGACCAGTGGGACAATGAGCAGTTCTTC. Its translation: CASSPDQWDNEQFF.